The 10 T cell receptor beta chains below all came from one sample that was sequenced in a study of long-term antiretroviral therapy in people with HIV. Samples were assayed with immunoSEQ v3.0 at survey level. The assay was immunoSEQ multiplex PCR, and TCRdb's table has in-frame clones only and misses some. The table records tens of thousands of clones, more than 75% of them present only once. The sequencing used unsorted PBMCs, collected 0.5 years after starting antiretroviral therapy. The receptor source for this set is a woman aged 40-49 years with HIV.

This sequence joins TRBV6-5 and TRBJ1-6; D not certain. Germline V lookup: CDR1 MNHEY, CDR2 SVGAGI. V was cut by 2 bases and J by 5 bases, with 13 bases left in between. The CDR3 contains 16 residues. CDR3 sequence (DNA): TGTGCCAGCAGTTACAGCGGGCAGCCTAATAATTCACCCCTCCACTTT. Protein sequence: CASSYSGQPNNSPLHF.

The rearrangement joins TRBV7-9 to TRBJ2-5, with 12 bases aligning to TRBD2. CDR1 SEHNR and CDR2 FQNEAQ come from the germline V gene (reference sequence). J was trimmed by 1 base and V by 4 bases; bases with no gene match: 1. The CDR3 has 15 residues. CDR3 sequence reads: CASSWTSGVQETQYF. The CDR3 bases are TGTGCCAGCAGCTGGACTAGCGGGGTCCAAGAGACCCAGTACTTC.

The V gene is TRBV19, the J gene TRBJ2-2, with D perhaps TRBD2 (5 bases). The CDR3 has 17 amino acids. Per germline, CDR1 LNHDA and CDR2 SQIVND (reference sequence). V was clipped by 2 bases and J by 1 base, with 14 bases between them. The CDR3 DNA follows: TGTGCCAGTAGTATAACATCGAGGGCCCTGAACACCGGGGAGCTGTTTTTT. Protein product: CASSITSRALNTGELFF.

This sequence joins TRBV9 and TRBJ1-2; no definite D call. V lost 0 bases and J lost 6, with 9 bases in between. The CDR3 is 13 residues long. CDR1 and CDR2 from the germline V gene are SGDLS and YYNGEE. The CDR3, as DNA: TGTGCCAGCAGCGTAGAAGTCGGGCATGGCTACACCTTC. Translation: CASSVEVGHGYTF.

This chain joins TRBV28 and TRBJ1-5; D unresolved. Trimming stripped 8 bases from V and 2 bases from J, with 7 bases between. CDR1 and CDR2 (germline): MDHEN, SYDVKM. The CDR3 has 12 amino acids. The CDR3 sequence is CASVSGNQPQHF. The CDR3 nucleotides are TGTGCCAGCGTTTCGGGCAATCAGCCCCAGCATTTT.

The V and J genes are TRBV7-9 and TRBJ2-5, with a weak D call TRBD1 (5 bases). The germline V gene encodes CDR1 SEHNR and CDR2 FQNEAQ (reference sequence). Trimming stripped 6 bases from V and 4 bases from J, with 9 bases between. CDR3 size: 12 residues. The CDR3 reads CASRDISETQYF. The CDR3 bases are TGTGCCAGCAGGGACATTTCAGAGACCCAGTACTTC.

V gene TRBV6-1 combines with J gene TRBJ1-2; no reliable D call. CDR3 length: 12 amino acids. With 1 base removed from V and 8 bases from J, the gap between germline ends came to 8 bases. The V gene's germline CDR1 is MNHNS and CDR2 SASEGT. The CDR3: CASSEGRLGYTF. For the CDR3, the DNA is TGTGCCAGCAGTGAAGGCAGGCTGGGCTACACCTTC.

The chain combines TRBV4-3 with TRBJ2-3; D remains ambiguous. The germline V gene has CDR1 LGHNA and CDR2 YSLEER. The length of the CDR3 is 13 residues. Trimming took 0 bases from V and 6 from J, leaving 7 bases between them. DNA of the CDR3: TGCGCCAGCAGCCAAGATCGCAAGGATACGCAGTATTTT. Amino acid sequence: CASSQDRKDTQYF.

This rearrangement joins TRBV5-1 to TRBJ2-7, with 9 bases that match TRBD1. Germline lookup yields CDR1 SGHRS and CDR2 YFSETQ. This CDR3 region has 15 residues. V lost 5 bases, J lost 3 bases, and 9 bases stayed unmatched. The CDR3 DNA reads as TGCGCCAGCAGTTCCTCGGGACAGGGAGGCTACGAGCAGTACTTC. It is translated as CASSSSGQGGYEQYF.

CDR3 region: CATSRVKGQGEKLFF. DNA for the CDR3: TGTGCCACCAGCAGAGTAAAGGGTCAAGGCGAAAAACTGTTTTTT. The rearrangement uses TRBV15 and TRBJ1-4; D not certain. Trimming took 1 base from V and 8 from J, leaving 14 bases between them. Germline lookup yields CDR1 LNHNV and CDR2 YYDKDF (reference sequence). The CDR3 is 15 residues long.